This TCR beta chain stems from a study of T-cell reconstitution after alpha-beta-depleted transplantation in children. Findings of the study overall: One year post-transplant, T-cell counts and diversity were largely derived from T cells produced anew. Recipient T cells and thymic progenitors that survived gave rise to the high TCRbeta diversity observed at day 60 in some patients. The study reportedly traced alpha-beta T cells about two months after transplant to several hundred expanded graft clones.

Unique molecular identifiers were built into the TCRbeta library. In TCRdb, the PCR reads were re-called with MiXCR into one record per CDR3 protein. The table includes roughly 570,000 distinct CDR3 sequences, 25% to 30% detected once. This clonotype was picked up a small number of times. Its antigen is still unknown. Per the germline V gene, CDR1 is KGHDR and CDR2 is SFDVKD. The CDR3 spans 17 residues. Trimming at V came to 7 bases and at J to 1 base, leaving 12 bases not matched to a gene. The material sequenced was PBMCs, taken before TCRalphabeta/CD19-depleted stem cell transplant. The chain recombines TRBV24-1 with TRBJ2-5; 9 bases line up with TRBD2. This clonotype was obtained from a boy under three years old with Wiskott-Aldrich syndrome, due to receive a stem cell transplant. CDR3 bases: TGTGCCACCAGAGAGGCTAGCGGGAACCTTTTCCAAGAGACCCAGTACTTC. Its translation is CATREASGNLFQETQYF.